This T cell receptor beta chain was sequenced during a study of PD-1 blockade in classical Hodgkin lymphoma. Whole-study findings and limits: Causes of the repertoire differences remain undefined, possibly disease activity or prior therapy. Diminished baseline TCR diversity has been reported in newly diagnosed patients relative to healthy donors.

Using immunoSEQ multiplex PCR, the repertoire was profiled, and TCRdb retains in-frame clones only, with some absent. The data show roughly 68,000 clones, about 93% seen once. The CDR3 totals 15 residues. Germline CDR1 and CDR2: MDHEN and SYDVKM. The V and J ends lost 2 bases and 4 bases, in that order; junction bases with no gene match: 7. Indicated time point: newly diagnosed, previously untreated cHL patient sample. A comparison was provided by newly diagnosed, untreated classical Hodgkin lymphoma PBMCs. Details on this clone: Its cognate antigen is unknown.

The chain couples TRBV28 to TRBJ1-1; the match to TRBD1 covers 7 bases. This receptor was taken from a human donor with classical Hodgkin lymphoma. The sample consisted of peripheral blood mononuclear cells (PBMCs). In DNA, the CDR3 is TGTGCCAGCAGTTTACCCTCAGGGGGGTCCACTGAAGCTTTCTTT. Protein sequence: CASSLPSGGSTEAFF.